Sequencing of this T cell receptor beta chain was carried out in a study of T cells after yellow fever vaccination. Study details: Those fractions that held only low numbers of cells were prepared using the SMART-Seq v4 Ultra Low Input RNA kit.

Germline CDR1 DFQATT, CDR2 SNEGSKA (reference sequence). CDR3 length: 17 residues. V was cut by 3 bases and J by 2 bases, with 21 bases left in between. A word on this clonotype: Its antigen is unidentified.

Study findings and constraints: A large majority of primary-vaccination clones showed up again after the booster (approximately 95% CD4, approximately 90% CD8). Contamination by abundant bulk-population clonotypes could be present in FACS-sorted repertoires.

Universal primer sites and UMIs were introduced during 5'RACE template-switching synthesis of TCR cDNA. TCRdb independently ran MiXCR on the 5' RACE reads; one entry per CDR3 protein. The data show a few hundred thousand distinct CDR3 sequences, around 6.8% seen once. The V call is TRBV20-1, the J call TRBJ2-3; D may be TRBD1 or TRBD2 (6 bases each). The input for sequencing was PBMCs, taken approximately 47 days after the first yellow fever vaccination. The clonotype was recovered from a young man who received the YFV17D yellow fever vaccine. The CDR3 spells CSASHLGGLGATDTQYF. In DNA form, the CDR3 reads TGCAGTGCTAGCCATCTAGGGGGGCTAGGGGCCACAGATACGCAGTATTTT.